This TCR beta chain was recorded in a study of CD8+CD57+ T cells in acquired aplastic anemia. Across the study: Some 10 million reads were obtained on average for healthy donor CD4+ cells. Overall study results and limits: Patients showed no significant difference from controls in CD8+ Simpson's diversity. Overlapping CD8+ CDR3 repertoires of patients and controls contained 25 to 35 shared sequences.

The use of genomic DNA as template underpinned the TCR beta VDJ and CDR3 profiling. One entry per CDR3 protein, called by TCRdb with MiXCR from the reads. This sample yields about 200,000 distinct CDR3 sequences, of which roughly 35% are seen a single time; 0.9% to 1.2% belongs to the top ten. The CDR3 is made up of 15 amino acids. The germline CDR1 and CDR2 sequences are SQVTM and ANQGSEA. Trimming at V came to 6 bases and at J to 1 base, leaving 10 bases not matched to a gene. About this clonotype: The antigen is not known.

Sequenced input: sorted CD4+, CD8+, or CD8+CD57+ T cells (not recorded which) from PBMCs. V usage is TRBV29-1 and J usage is TRBJ1-1, with 8 bases matching TRBD1. The source of this sequence is a human donor in good health, serving as a control. The CDR3 DNA sequence: TGCAGCGTCGGACAGGGACGGAGGGAGAACACTGAAGCTTTCTTT. This codes for CSVGQGRRENTEAFF.